The 10 T cell receptor beta chains reported below all come from one sample, sequenced in a study of tumor-infiltrating lymphocytes in primary liver carcinoma. Co-extraction of both nucleic acids (RNA and DNA) used about 19-33 mg of unsorted bulk tissue. The input was about 500 ng total RNA; TCR beta cDNA was made from it with a constant-region primer. For TCR beta, libraries were produced by three nested multiplex PCR rounds using slightly modified ARM-PCR. Rounds one and two of PCR, each of 10 cycles, were primed with TRBV1-TRBV30 forward primers and a C-beta reverse primer. TCRdb reprocessed the multiplex PCR reads with MiXCR, giving one entry per CDR3 protein. The profile covers roughly 36,000 distinct CDR3 sequences, with roughly 77% appearing a single time and 35% to 45% taken by the ten largest. Specimen: tumor-adjacent normal liver tissue. The receptors were gathered from a man in his forties or fifties with primary liver carcinoma and hepatitis B virus infection.

Notes on this clonotype: A read error may produce the germline difference seen at one junction end. This sequence joins TRBV5-4 and TRBJ2-1; D is ambiguous. Germline V lookup: CDR1 SGHNT, CDR2 YYREEE (reference sequence). The CDR3 runs 16 residues. CDR3 in amino acids: CASSLDGQPSYNEQLF. CDR3 in DNA: TGTGCCAGCAGCTTAGACGGTCAACCCTCCTACAATGAGCAGTTATTC.

The chain employs TRBV12-3 or TRBV12-4 and TRBJ2-7, with D maybe TRBD2 (6 bases). CDR3 size: 11 residues. CDR3 loop: CTSSSNYEQYF. CDR3 bases: TGTACTAGCAGTTCAAACTACGAGCAGTACTTC.

The chain recombines TRBV5-5 with TRBJ1-2; no reliable D call. Trimming removed 2 bases at V and 0 bases at J, with 11 bases between. CDR3 length: 15 residues. Germline V gene lookup returns CDR1 SGHKS and CDR2 YYEKEE (reference sequence). CDR3 in amino acids: CASSFPPETNYGYTF. CDR3 bases: TGTGCCAGCAGCTTTCCCCCGGAGACTAACTATGGCTACACCTTC.

This clonotype is a singleton in its sample. The chain has TRBV29-1 and TRBJ2-7, with D possibly called TRBD1 or TRBD2 (5 bases each). CDR1 SQVTM and CDR2 ANQGSEA come from the germline V gene. The CDR3 loop spans 16 amino acids. The V and J ends lost 6 bases and 8 bases respectively, with 29 bases between them. The CDR3 reads CSVMTSGTDTPDKQYF. The CDR3, as DNA: TGCAGCGTCATGACATCTGGGACCGACACTCCCGACAAGCAGTACTTC.

As concerns this clonotype: Possible read error: a much larger clone is one base away. The chain carries TRBV15 and TRBJ2-3, with D possibly TRBD2 on 6 matching bases. The CDR3 totals 15 residues. Germline V CDR1 and CDR2: LNHNV, YYDKDF (reference sequence). Trimming left V 0 bases short and J 6 bases short, with 13 bases between. This CDR3 reads CATSRDTGVADTQYF. The CDR3 DNA reads TGTGCCACCAGCAGAGATACGGGGGTCGCGGATACGCAGTATTTT. The full variable domain, rest sourced from reference TRBV15 and TRBJ2-3, is DAMVIQNPRYQVTQFGKPVTLSCSQTLNHNVMYWYQQKSSQAPKLLFHYYDKDFNNEADTPDNFQSRRPNTSFCFLDIRSPGLGDTAMYLCATSRDTGVADTQYFGPGTRLTVL.

This clonotype is termed medium-sized (0.01 to 0.1%). The rearrangement joins TRBV6-2 or TRBV6-3 to TRBJ2-1, with D possibly being TRBD2 (6 bases). CDR1 MNHEY and CDR2 SVGEGT come from the germline V gene. The V end was cut by 7 bases, the J end by 6 bases, with 13 bases between. The CDR3 consists of 13 residues. The CDR3 region is CASINPGVNEQFF. The CDR3 bases are TGTGCCAGCATTAACCCGGGGGTCAATGAGCAGTTCTTC.

The chain is built from TRBV30 and TRBJ1-1, with a tentative D call TRBD1 (5 bases). Per the germline V gene, CDR1 is GTSNPN and CDR2 is SVGIG (reference sequence). CDR3 size: 15 residues. Trimming took 0 bases from V and 10 from J, leaving 21 bases between them. The CDR3 DNA follows: TGTGCCTGGAGTGTAAGAGCAGGGATGAACAGTGTAGCTTTCTTT. Translation: CAWSVRAGMNSVAFF.

This clonotype has only one observation. At one boundary the junction diverges from the germline segment, which might be a read error. The V gene is TRBV13, the J gene TRBJ2-1; D is uncertain. The germline V gene has CDR1 PRHDT and CDR2 FYEKMQ (reference sequence). The CDR3 has 11 amino acids. CDR3 nucleotides: TGCGCCAGCAGCTTAAATGATGAGCAGTCCTTC. Protein product: CASSLNDEQSF. The entire variable domain, with the rest obtained from reference TRBV13 and TRBJ2-1, is as follows: AAGVIQSPRHLIKEKRETATLKCYPIPRHDTVYWYQQGPGQDPQFLISFYEKMQSDKGSIPDRFSAQQFSDYHSELNMSSLELGDSALYFCASSLNDEQSFGPGTRLTVL.

This clonotype is classed as medium-sized (0.01 to 0.1%). The chain is built from TRBV10-3 and TRBJ2-7, with a possible D match to TRBD1 (5 bases). The V gene lost 4 bases and the J gene lost 3 bases, with 10 bases spanning the gap. The CDR3 runs to 13 residues. CDR1 and CDR2 from the germline V gene are ENHRY and SYGVKD. The CDR3 here is CAISVGQDYEQYF. The CDR3 bases are TGTGCCATCAGTGTGGGGCAGGACTACGAGCAGTACTTC.

For the CDR3, the DNA is TGCAGTGCTAGAGATAGGGCGGGGGCCGTTGAGCAGTTCTTC. It translates to CSARDRAGAVEQFF. The chain joins TRBV20-1 to TRBJ2-1; tentative D call: TRBD2 (7 bases). CDR3 length: 14 residues. V lost 0 bases to trimming and J lost 9 bases, with 15 bases between them. CDR1 is DFQATT, CDR2 SNEGSKA, per germline (reference sequence).